The subject of this entry is one T cell receptor (beta chain). Since a much larger clone is just one base distant, this may be a read error. The CDR3 is made up of 15 amino acids. The V segment lost 8 bases and the J segment 13 bases; nucleotides outside the gene matches: 18. Looked up from germline, CDR1 is SGHDT and CDR2 is YYEEEE. This sample was taken from a study of T and B cells in COVID-19 patients. Blood genomic DNA input for TRB amplification was about 240-550 ng. TRB rearrangements were amplified by multiplex PCR with BIOMED2 TRB-A/B primers. TCRdb passed the multiplex PCR reads through MiXCR, listing each CDR3 protein once. Counted here are under 15,000 distinct CDR3 sequences, 25% to 35% occurring once; the ten biggest clones make up about 7%.

The chain has TRBV5-6 and TRBJ2-1, with TRBD2 matching over 10 bases. This sequence originates from a human donor who had recovered from COVID-19. The sequenced sample was blood. CDR3 region: CARSRGIAGGEPQFF. The CDR3 nucleotides are TGTGCCAGAAGCCGCGGGATAGCGGGGGGCGAACCACAGTTCTTC.